This paragraph reports one TCR beta chain. The sample originates from a study of control samples from healthy donors and cancer patients. The assay was immunoSEQ multiplex PCR, and TCRdb's table has in-frame clones only and misses some. In the table there are about 43,000 clones, about 94% of which are singletons. Germline V gives CDR1 LGHNA, CDR2 YNFKEQ. The CDR3 consists of 15 residues. V was clipped by 2 bases and J by 8 bases; unmatched bases: 6. The sequenced sample consisted of blood. This TCR was recovered from a man aged 60-69 years in good health. The chain carries TRBV4-2 and TRBJ2-1; TRBD2 aligns across 10 bases. CDR3 nucleotide sequence: TGTGCCAGCAGCCAACTAGCGGGAGCGGGAGATGAGCAGTTCTTC. Amino acids: CASSQLAGAGDEQFF.